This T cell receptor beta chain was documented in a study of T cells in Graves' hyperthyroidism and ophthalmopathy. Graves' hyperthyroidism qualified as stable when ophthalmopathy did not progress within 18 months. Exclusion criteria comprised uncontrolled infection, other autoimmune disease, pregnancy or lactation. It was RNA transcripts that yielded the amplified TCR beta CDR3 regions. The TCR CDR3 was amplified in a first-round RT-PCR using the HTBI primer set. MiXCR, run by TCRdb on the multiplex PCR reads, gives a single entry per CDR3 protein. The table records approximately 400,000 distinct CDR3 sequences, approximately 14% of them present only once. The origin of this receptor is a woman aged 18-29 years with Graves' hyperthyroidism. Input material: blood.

CDR3 sequence (DNA): TGTGCCAGCAGTTCCTCCGCGGGGGGGCCCACAGATACGCAGTATTTT. This sequence encodes CASSSSAGGPTDTQYF. V and J are TRBV28 and TRBJ2-3, with 9 bases lining up with TRBD2. V was pared by 4 bases and J by 2 bases, with 7 bases of the junction left unmatched. The CDR3 has 16 amino acids. Germline CDR1 MDHEN, CDR2 SYDVKM.